This T cell receptor (beta chain) was profiled in a study of shared clonotypes between healthy human individuals. The ends lost 7 bases at V and 7 bases at J; junction bases unmatched: 10. The CDR3 loop spans 15 amino acids. Germline V gives CDR1 SGHTA, CDR2 FQGNSA. Profiling relied on immunoSEQ multiplex PCR, and the TCRdb table lists in-frame clones only, not all of them. This table holds a few hundred thousand clones, about 70% found once. This clone was counted at least ten times. This TCR was recovered from a man aged 25 to 40 in good health. This rearrangement joins TRBV7-2 to TRBJ2-3; 11 nucleotides align to TRBD1. Sequencing was carried out using memory CD4+ T cells sorted from blood. Indicated subset: CD45RA-negative fraction. The CDR3 DNA reads as TGTGCCAGCACCTCGATCGGGACAGGGGGGTATACGCAGTATTTT. Translation gives CASTSIGTGGYTQYF.